This is a list of T cell receptor beta chains from one sample in a study of blood T cell repertoires in COVID-19. The table came from immunoSEQ multiplex PCR; TCRdb's copy has only in-frame clones and leaves some out. The repertoire holds about 210,000 clones, with about 76% as singletons. Sequenced sample: PBMCs or T cells enriched from blood (not recorded which). All receptors come from a woman aged 45-59 years with acute COVID-19. CDR3s include the opening cysteine and the closing phenylalanine or tryptophan. The D gene is left open where the match is weak. Expanded clones get a size class; other rows say once, few or many, or leave the size out.

>TRBJ1-6|.|TRBV7-2|.
TGTGCCAGCAGCTTAGGCTCAGGGAATAATTCACCCCTCCACTTT
CASSLGSGNNSPLHF
>TRBJ2-7|.|TRBV6-2/TRBV6-3|.
TGTGCCAGCAGTTACTCTACGGGTCGCTCCTACGAGCAGTACTTC
CASSYSTGRSYEQYF
>TRBJ2-3|.|TRBV6-2/TRBV6-3|.
TGTGCCAGCAGTTACAGCCCGCAGTATTTT
CASSYSPQYF
>TRBJ1-2|.|TRBV2|.
TGTGCCAGCAGTGCCGAGATGACAGGAATAAACTATGGCTACACCTTC
CASSAEMTGINYGYTF
>TRBJ2-2|.|TRBV28|TRBD2
TGTGCCAGCAGTCCCGCGGCCCCGGGGACTAGCGGGGGCACCGGGGAGCTGTTTTTT
CASSPAAPGTSGGTGELFF
>TRBJ2-7|.|TRBV21-1|.
TGTGCCAGCAGCAAACTAGCGGAGTCCTACGAGCAGTACTTC
CASSKLAESYEQYF
>TRBJ2-7|.|TRBV11-2|TRBD2
TGTGCCAGCGGGAGGGCGATATCAACGGCCTACGAGCAGTACTTC
CASGRAISTAYEQYF
>TRBJ2-7|.|TRBV5-6|.
TGTGCCAGCAGCTTGCCGGCGGCTCAGAAGGAGCAGTACTTC
CASSLPAAQKEQYF
>TRBJ2-7|once|TRBV28|TRBD1
TGTGCCAGCAGCGCGACAGGGGGGGGATCCTACGAGCAGTACTTC
CASSATGGGSYEQYF
>TRBJ2-7|.|TRBV27|TRBD1
TGTGCCAGCAGTTTACGGGGACAGGGTGGTGACGAGCAGTACTTC
CASSLRGQGGDEQYF